This T cell receptor beta chain was obtained from a study of blood T cell repertoires in COVID-19. As for the study in general: Sites across the United States, Italy and Spain contributed samples from acute and convalescent COVID-19.

The ends lost 4 bases at V and 8 bases at J; junction bases unmatched: 7. The CDR3 is made up of 13 amino acids. Germline V CDR1 and CDR2: SGHNT, YENEEA. This clone came up a few times. Per the original data handling: Reference gene primer amplification gave estimated nucleated cell counts. Profiled with immunoSEQ multiplex PCR; TCRdb holds only in-frame clones, not every one. The D gene and trimming were derived from the DNA, and the V and J assignments and clone size from that table. The sample includes fewer than 80,000 clones, around nine tenths of them seen just once. This sequence was found in a woman in her forties or fifties with active or convalescent COVID-19. The chain has TRBV11-3 and TRBJ1-1, with TRBD1 matching 7 bases. Specimen: peripheral blood. The CDR3 DNA follows: TGTGCCAGCAGCTCAGCCGGGACAGCCGAAGCTTTCTTT. It yields the protein CASSSAGTAEAFF.